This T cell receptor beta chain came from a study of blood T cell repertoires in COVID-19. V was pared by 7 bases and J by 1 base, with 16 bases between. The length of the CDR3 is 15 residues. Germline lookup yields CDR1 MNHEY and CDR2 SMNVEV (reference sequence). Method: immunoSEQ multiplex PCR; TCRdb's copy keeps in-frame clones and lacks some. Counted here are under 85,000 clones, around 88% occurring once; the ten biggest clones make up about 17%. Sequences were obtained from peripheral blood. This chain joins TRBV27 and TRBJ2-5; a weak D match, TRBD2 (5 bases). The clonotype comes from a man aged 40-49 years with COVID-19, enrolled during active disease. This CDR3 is CASNRGVAAQETQYF. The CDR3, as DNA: TGTGCCAGCAACCGGGGAGTCGCAGCCCAAGAGACCCAGTACTTC.